This T cell receptor (beta chain) originates from a study of T-cell memory formation after mild COVID-19. TCRdb processed the 5' RACE reads anew with MiXCR; each CDR3 protein has one entry. Counted here are more than 400,000 distinct CDR3 sequences, about 18% occurring once; the ten biggest clones make up about 12%. This clonotype was detected many times. As yet, its antigen is unknown. Study-wide points: Contracting clones from day 15 to 85 had balanced CD4/CD8; later expanders favoured CD4+.

What was sequenced was PBMCs or a T cell subset sorted from them (not recorded which). This receptor was identified in an adult woman who had mild COVID-19 (a few samples of this study predate the infection). Cell type and time point are not known.

The CDR3 DNA sequence: TGTGCCAGCAGTTTAACTTTTCGGCATAGGGAGGAAAAACTGTTTTTT. Its protein is CASSLTFRHREEKLFF. The rearrangement links TRBV27 to TRBJ1-4, with D uncertain. Trimming took off 2 bases at V and 8 bases at J, with 18 bases between the two ends. The CDR3 is made up of 16 amino acids. Looked up from germline, CDR1 is MNHEY and CDR2 is SMNVEV (reference sequence).